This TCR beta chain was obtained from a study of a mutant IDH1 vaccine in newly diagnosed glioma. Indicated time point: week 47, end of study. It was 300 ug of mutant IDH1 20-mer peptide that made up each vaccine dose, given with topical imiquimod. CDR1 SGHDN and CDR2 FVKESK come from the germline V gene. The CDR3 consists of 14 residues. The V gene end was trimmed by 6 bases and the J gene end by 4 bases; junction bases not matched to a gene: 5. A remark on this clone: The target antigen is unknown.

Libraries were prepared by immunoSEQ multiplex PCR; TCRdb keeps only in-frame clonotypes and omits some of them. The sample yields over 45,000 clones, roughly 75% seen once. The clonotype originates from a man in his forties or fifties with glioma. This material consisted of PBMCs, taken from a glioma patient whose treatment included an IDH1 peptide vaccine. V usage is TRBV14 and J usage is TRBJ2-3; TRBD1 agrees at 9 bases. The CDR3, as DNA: TGTGCCAGCAGGGGACAGGGAAGGCCAGATACGCAGTATTTT. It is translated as CASRGQGRPDTQYF.